One and the same sample provided the 15 T cell receptor beta chains below, sequenced in a study of cytomegalovirus exposure and HLA in healthy donors. Vbeta (60) and Jbeta (13) primers were used in the PCR. TCRdb keeps only in-frame clones here, not all; method: immunoSEQ multiplex PCR. The profile shows tens of thousands of clones, 78% of them singletons. The sample comprised PBMCs. These receptor sequences come from a male donor in good health and CMV-seropositive.

The chain has TRBV4-1 and TRBJ1-2; TRBD1 matches 7 bases. V was pared by 3 bases and J by 6 bases, with 7 bases of the junction left unmatched. Germline V lookup: CDR1 MGHRA, CDR2 YSYEKL. The CDR3 extends over 14 amino acids. Here the CDR3 DNA reads TGCGCCAGCAGCCAGGCTCGCAGGGGGGATGGCTACACCTTC. It codes for CASSQARRGDGYTF.

This clone was seen once. The V gene is TRBV5-1, the J gene TRBJ2-3; 10 nucleotides line up with TRBD1. Germline CDR1 is SGHRS and CDR2 is YFSETQ. The CDR3 contains 17 residues. J lost 1 base, V lost 4 bases, and 9 bases had no gene match. The CDR3 DNA follows: TGCGCCAGCAGCGTGTTCCGGGACAGGGGCGGCACAGATACGCAGTATTTT. Translated: CASSVFRDRGGTDTQYF.

The rearrangement uses TRBV6-4 and TRBJ1-1; the D is unclear. CDR3 length: 14 residues. Germline loops: CDR1 MRHNA, CDR2 SNTAGT. Between the trimmed V and J ends, which lost 5 bases and 1 base, there was a span of 11 bases. The CDR3 here is CASSIGSENTEAFF. CDR3 DNA sequence: TGTGCCAGCAGTATCGGGTCGGAGAACACTGAAGCTTTCTTT.

The rearrangement links TRBV7-9 to TRBJ2-5; D might be TRBD2 (5 bases). CDR1 and CDR2 (germline): SEHNR, FQNEAQ (reference sequence). This CDR3 region has 12 residues. V gave up 8 bases and J gave up 2 bases, with 9 bases separating them. The CDR3 DNA sequence: TGTGCCAGCGATAAGCGGCAAGAGACCCAGTACTTC. Translating gives CASDKRQETQYF.

The CDR3 bases are TGTGCCAGCAGCGCCCTACTCCTAGAGCAGTTCTTC. As protein: CASSALLLEQFF. The rearrangement links TRBV7-9 to TRBJ2-1; D uncertain. CDR3 size: 12 residues. Germline CDR1 is SEHNR and CDR2 is FQNEAQ (reference sequence). Trimming took off 5 bases at V and 10 bases at J, with 12 bases between the two ends.

The chain has TRBV2 and TRBJ1-1, with D perhaps TRBD1 (5 bases). The CDR3 spans 12 residues. Germline-derived CDR1 and CDR2 are SNHLY and FYNNEI. The V gene lost 11 bases and the J gene lost 2 bases, with 12 bases spanning the gap. In DNA, the CDR3 is TGTGCCGGCGGGACTTCAAACACTGAAGCTTTCTTT. This sequence encodes CAGGTSNTEAFF.

This chain connects TRBV5-4 to TRBJ1-5, with 10 bases that match TRBD1. CDR1 is SGHNT and CDR2 is YYREEE in the germline V gene (reference sequence). The CDR3 is 17 residues long. Germline trimming cut 2 bases from V and 5 bases from J; bases unmatched to any gene: 10. The CDR3 bases are TGTGCCAGCAGCTTTAAGACAGGGGGCCGGACGGATCAGCCCCAGCATTTT. Translation: CASSFKTGGRTDQPQHF.

The chain has TRBV19 and TRBJ1-2; D gene uncertain. The CDR3 consists of 13 residues. Germline lookup yields CDR1 LNHDA and CDR2 SQIVND (reference sequence). V lost 3 bases and J lost 8, with 13 bases in between. CDR3 DNA sequence: TGTGCCAGTAGTATTGAGGGTTCAGCCGGCTACACCTTC. This codes for CASSIEGSAGYTF.

The chain couples TRBV2 to TRBJ2-7; no reliable D call. V was pared by 8 bases and J by 3 bases, with 11 bases between. This CDR3 region has 12 residues. CDR1 and CDR2 (germline): SNHLY, FYNNEI. The DNA for the CDR3 is TGTGCCAGCCGCCCGTCGGTCTACGAGCAGTACTTC. It is translated as CASRPSVYEQYF.

This sequence joins TRBV30 and TRBJ1-6; D call uncertain. The germline CDR1 and CDR2 sequences are GTSNPN and SVGIG (reference sequence). CDR3 length: 12 residues. Trimming shortened V by 2 bases and J by 13 bases, and 12 bases separated the two germline ends. The CDR3 DNA reads as TGTGCCTGGAGTTTCGGAGGAAGGCCCCTCCACTTT. As protein: CAWSFGGRPLHF.

This clone was detected a few times. V usage is TRBV6-5 and J usage is TRBJ2-1; perhaps TRBD2 as D (6 bases). V was cut by 7 bases and J by 9 bases, with 10 bases left in between. This CDR3 comprises 11 residues. Germline CDR1 MNHEY, CDR2 SVGAGI. CDR3 sequence reads: CASTAGPEQFF. CDR3 coding DNA: TGTGCCAGCACGGCGGGGCCTGAGCAGTTCTTC.

V usage is TRBV7-2 and J usage is TRBJ2-3; TRBD2 might be the D (5 bases). The V gene's germline CDR1 is SGHTA and CDR2 FQGNSA. The CDR3 is made up of 13 amino acids. Trimming took 8 bases from V and 3 from J, leaving 12 bases between them. The CDR3 region has the DNA TGTGCCAGCGTGCCTAGCCGGACAGATACGCAGTATTTT. Translation gives CASVPSRTDTQYF.

The chain combines TRBV15 with TRBJ1-4, with TRBD1 as a possible D gene (6 bases). The V end was cut by 5 bases, the J end by 8 bases, with 18 bases between. The germline V gene has CDR1 LNHNV and CDR2 YYDKDF (reference sequence). CDR3 length: 15 residues. The CDR3 region is CATSDQGLNSEKLFF. CDR3 DNA sequence: TGTGCCACCAGCGATCAGGGGCTCAACTCGGAAAAACTGTTTTTT.

The chain employs TRBV21-1 and TRBJ1-2; the table's D call, TRBD1, was not checked against the DNA. TRBV21-1 is reported as a pseudogene. The CDR3 runs to 17 residues. This CDR3 reads CASSKKPTGRVSDGYTF. The CDR3 DNA is TGTGCCAGCAGCAAAAAGCCCACAGGTCGGGTTAGTGATGGCTACACCTTC.

J is TRBJ2-3 and V is TRBV5-1; tentatively, D is TRBD1 (6 bases). This CDR3 is 15 amino acids long. Germline V gene data show CDR1 as SGHRS and CDR2 as YFSETQ. With 2 bases removed from V and 0 bases from J, the gap between germline ends came to 10 bases. This chain's CDR3 is CASSFKQGSTDTQYF. The CDR3 DNA reads TGCGCCAGCAGCTTTAAACAGGGTAGCACAGATACGCAGTATTTT.